These T cell receptor beta chains were read from a single sample in a study of cytomegalovirus exposure and HLA in healthy donors. Sequenced by immunoSEQ multiplex PCR; TCRdb stores in-frame clones only, minus some. The sample has about 180,000 clones; 75% to 90% are singletons. Sequencing was performed on PBMCs. Every receptor here comes from a man between 18 and 35 years old in good health and CMV-seropositive. CDR3s include the opening cysteine and the closing phenylalanine or tryptophan. Each record gives: J gene, clone size, V gene, D gene, CDR3 protein, CDR3 DNA. The D gene is left open where the match is weak. Expanded clones are given a class, and other clones once, few, many or no size at all.

J gene: TRBJ2-2; clone size: .; V gene: TRBV7-3; D gene: TRBD1; CDR3 protein: CASSLVGGTGTGELFF; CDR3 DNA: TGTGCCAGCAGCTTAGTTGGCGGGACAGGCACCGGGGAGCTGTTTTTT
J gene: TRBJ1-2; clone size: .; V gene: TRBV7-2; D gene: TRBD1; CDR3 protein: CASSAYSRDRGVNYGYTF; CDR3 DNA: TGTGCCAGCAGCGCATACTCCAGGGACAGGGGGGTTAACTATGGCTACACCTTC
J gene: TRBJ2-7; clone size: .; V gene: TRBV4-1; D gene: .; CDR3 protein: CASSRLSSYEQYF; CDR3 DNA: TGCGCCAGCAGCCGCCTAAGCTCCTACGAGCAGTACTTC
J gene: TRBJ2-7; clone size: .; V gene: TRBV30; D gene: .; CDR3 protein: CAWSVGGEQYF; CDR3 DNA: TGTGCCTGGAGTGTAGGGGGCGAGCAGTACTTC
J gene: TRBJ2-3; clone size: .; V gene: TRBV28; D gene: .; CDR3 protein: CASSLGRAGADTQYF; CDR3 DNA: TGTGCCAGCAGTTTAGGGCGGGCCGGGGCAGATACGCAGTATTTT
J gene: TRBJ2-3; clone size: once; V gene: TRBV4-1; D gene: .; CDR3 protein: CASSQQRGGWTDTQYF; CDR3 DNA: TGCGCCAGCAGCCAACAAAGGGGGGGGTGGACAGATACGCAGTATTTT
J gene: TRBJ2-2; clone size: .; V gene: TRBV7-9; D gene: .; CDR3 protein: CASSGETAGQGEELFF; CDR3 DNA: TGTGCCAGCAGCGGAGAGACCGCCGGGCAGGGCGAGGAGCTGTTTTTT
J gene: TRBJ1-1; clone size: .; V gene: TRBV4-1; D gene: .; CDR3 protein: CASSQVQGAMNTEAFF; CDR3 DNA: TGCGCCAGCAGCCAAGTCCAGGGTGCTATGAACACTGAAGCTTTCTTT
J gene: TRBJ2-7; clone size: .; V gene: TRBV2; D gene: TRBD1; CDR3 protein: CASSSGQGSYEQYF; CDR3 DNA: TGTGCCAGCAGTTCAGGACAGGGCTCCTACGAGCAGTACTTC
J gene: TRBJ2-2; clone size: .; V gene: TRBV11-2; D gene: TRBD1; CDR3 protein: CASSSRQGATGELFF; CDR3 DNA: TGTGCCAGCAGTTCGAGACAGGGGGCAACCGGGGAGCTGTTTTTT
J gene: TRBJ2-2; clone size: .; V gene: TRBV9; D gene: .; CDR3 protein: CASSVGGGNTGELFF; CDR3 DNA: TGTGCCAGCAGCGTAGGAGGGGGGAACACCGGGGAGCTGTTTTTT
J gene: TRBJ2-3; clone size: .; V gene: TRBV27; D gene: TRBD1; CDR3 protein: CASSPGWGQDTDTQYF; CDR3 DNA: TGTGCCAGCAGCCCCGGGTGGGGACAGGACACAGATACGCAGTATTTT
J gene: TRBJ2-1; clone size: .; V gene: TRBV7-2; D gene: TRBD2; CDR3 protein: CASSLAPGTSGYNEQFF; CDR3 DNA: TGTGCCAGCAGCTTAGCGCCGGGGACTAGCGGCTACAATGAGCAGTTCTTC
J gene: TRBJ1-1; clone size: .; V gene: TRBV4-1; D gene: TRBD1; CDR3 protein: CASSMGQSNTEAFF; CDR3 DNA: TGCGCCAGCAGCATGGGACAGTCCAACACTGAAGCTTTCTTT
J gene: TRBJ2-3; clone size: .; V gene: TRBV6-5; D gene: .; CDR3 protein: CASSSWRSPAGDTQYF; CDR3 DNA: TGTGCCAGCAGTTCCTGGAGGTCCCCTGCAGGAGATACGCAGTATTTT
J gene: TRBJ2-1; clone size: once; V gene: TRBV6-5; D gene: .; CDR3 protein: CASTSGWQFF; CDR3 DNA: TGTGCCAGCACCTCGGGGTGGCAGTTCTTC
J gene: TRBJ1-1; clone size: .; V gene: TRBV27; D gene: .; CDR3 protein: CASSYSRGRRNTEAFF; CDR3 DNA: TGTGCCAGCAGTTATAGTAGGGGCAGGAGGAACACTGAAGCTTTCTTT
J gene: TRBJ1-1; clone size: once; V gene: TRBV30; D gene: .; CDR3 protein: CAWSRGGGTEAFF; CDR3 DNA: TGTGCCTGGAGCCGGGGTGGGGGGACTGAAGCTTTCTTT
J gene: TRBJ1-5; clone size: .; V gene: TRBV4-1; D gene: .; CDR3 protein: CASSFRDGENSNQPQHF; CDR3 DNA: TGCGCCAGCAGCTTTCGGGATGGGGAGAATAGCAATCAGCCCCAGCATTTT
J gene: TRBJ2-7; clone size: .; V gene: TRBV5-5; D gene: TRBD1; CDR3 protein: CASSLGAGTGDREQYF; CDR3 DNA: TGTGCCAGCAGCTTGGGCGCCGGGACAGGGGATCGCGAGCAGTACTTC
J gene: TRBJ2-7; clone size: .; V gene: TRBV5-1; D gene: TRBD2; CDR3 protein: CASSLGTSGSWSYEQYF; CDR3 DNA: TGCGCCAGCAGCCTAGGGACTAGCGGGAGCTGGTCCTACGAGCAGTACTTC
J gene: TRBJ2-7; clone size: .; V gene: TRBV30; D gene: .; CDR3 protein: CAWAVAVDYEQYF; CDR3 DNA: TGTGCCTGGGCGGTAGCGGTAGACTACGAGCAGTACTTC
J gene: TRBJ2-7; clone size: .; V gene: TRBV11-3; D gene: .; CDR3 protein: CASSLGTAGEQYF; CDR3 DNA: TGTGCCAGCAGCTTAGGGACAGCGGGGGAGCAGTACTTC
J gene: TRBJ2-2; clone size: .; V gene: TRBV4-1; D gene: .; CDR3 protein: CASSQDSSGANTGELFF; CDR3 DNA: TGCGCCAGCAGCCAAGACTCTTCGGGGGCGAACACCGGGGAGCTGTTTTTT
J gene: TRBJ2-3; clone size: .; V gene: TRBV9; D gene: .; CDR3 protein: CASSLGTSDTQYF; CDR3 DNA: TGTGCCAGCAGCCTCGGGACATCAGATACGCAGTATTTT
J gene: TRBJ2-2; clone size: .; V gene: TRBV7-3; D gene: TRBD1; CDR3 protein: CASSLTGGRTGELFF; CDR3 DNA: TGTGCCAGCAGCTTGACAGGGGGGAGGACCGGGGAGCTGTTTTTT
J gene: TRBJ2-2; clone size: many; V gene: TRBV5-6; D gene: TRBD1; CDR3 protein: CASSFLGTASAGELFF; CDR3 DNA: TGTGCCAGCAGCTTCCTCGGGACAGCGTCCGCCGGGGAGCTGTTTTTT
J gene: TRBJ2-3; clone size: once; V gene: TRBV25-1; D gene: TRBD2; CDR3 protein: CASSTTSGSGADTQYF; CDR3 DNA: TGTGCCAGCAGTACGACTAGCGGGTCTGGAGCAGATACGCAGTATTTT
J gene: TRBJ1-4; clone size: .; V gene: TRBV5-1; D gene: .; CDR3 protein: CASSLAPGQHEKLFF; CDR3 DNA: TGCGCCAGCAGCTTGGCCCCGGGACAACATGAAAAACTGTTTTTT
J gene: TRBJ2-1; clone size: .; V gene: TRBV6-5; D gene: TRBD2; CDR3 protein: CASSSPSGGLHNEQFF; CDR3 DNA: TGTGCCAGCAGTTCTCCTAGCGGGGGTTTGCACAATGAGCAGTTCTTC
J gene: TRBJ2-3; clone size: .; V gene: TRBV6-5; D gene: TRBD2; CDR3 protein: CASSYLAGVTDTQYF; CDR3 DNA: TGTGCCAGCAGTTATCTAGCGGGAGTGACAGATACGCAGTATTTT
J gene: TRBJ2-2; clone size: .; V gene: TRBV27; D gene: TRBD1; CDR3 protein: CASTRDRGPGELFF; CDR3 DNA: TGTGCCAGCACCCGTGACAGGGGTCCCGGGGAGCTGTTTTTT
J gene: TRBJ2-3; clone size: .; V gene: TRBV25-1; D gene: .; CDR3 protein: CASSVVGAPFGTQYF; CDR3 DNA: TGTGCCAGCAGTGTAGTAGGGGCTCCTTTTGGGACGCAGTATTTT
J gene: TRBJ1-2; clone size: few; V gene: TRBV28; D gene: TRBD1; CDR3 protein: CASSFKGQPTF; CDR3 DNA: TGTGCCAGCAGTTTTAAGGGACAGCCCACCTTC
J gene: TRBJ2-7; clone size: .; V gene: TRBV4-1; D gene: TRBD1; CDR3 protein: CASSQDLTGNEQYF; CDR3 DNA: TGCGCCAGCAGCCAAGATCTGACAGGGAACGAGCAGTACTTC
J gene: TRBJ1-1; clone size: .; V gene: TRBV30; D gene: .; CDR3 protein: CACKVPGGTEAFF; CDR3 DNA: TGTGCCTGTAAAGTTCCGGGAGGCACTGAAGCTTTCTTT
J gene: TRBJ1-2; clone size: .; V gene: TRBV12-5; D gene: .; CDR3 protein: CASGSGGLQSGGYTF; CDR3 DNA: TGTGCTAGTGGTTCGGGGGGCCTGCAATCGGGTGGCTACACCTTC
J gene: TRBJ2-2; clone size: .; V gene: TRBV5-6; D gene: .; CDR3 protein: CASSRGLNTGELFF; CDR3 DNA: TGTGCCAGCAGCCGGGGGTTAAACACCGGGGAGCTGTTTTTT
J gene: TRBJ2-3; clone size: once; V gene: TRBV5-1; D gene: TRBD1; CDR3 protein: CASTATGVTTDTQYF; CDR3 DNA: TGCGCCAGCACTGCTACAGGGGTTACCACAGATACGCAGTATTTT
J gene: TRBJ2-7; clone size: .; V gene: TRBV7-9; D gene: TRBD1; CDR3 protein: CASSLDRGPYEQYF; CDR3 DNA: TGTGCCAGCAGCTTAGACAGGGGACCCTACGAGCAGTACTTC
J gene: TRBJ2-3; clone size: few; V gene: TRBV5-1; D gene: TRBD1; CDR3 protein: CASSFGQDTDTQYF; CDR3 DNA: TGCGCCAGCAGCTTCGGACAGGACACAGATACGCAGTATTTT
J gene: TRBJ2-7; clone size: .; V gene: TRBV15; D gene: .; CDR3 protein: CATSRDRESSYEQYF; CDR3 DNA: TGTGCCACCAGCAGAGATAGAGAGAGTAGCTACGAGCAGTACTTC
J gene: TRBJ2-1; clone size: .; V gene: TRBV30; D gene: TRBD2; CDR3 protein: CAWSVAGAGYNEQFF; CDR3 DNA: TGTGCCTGGAGTGTGGCGGGAGCGGGGTACAATGAGCAGTTCTTC
J gene: TRBJ1-1; clone size: .; V gene: TRBV12-2; D gene: .; CDR3 protein: CASRRPTGDKGEAFF; CDR3 DNA: TGTGCAAGTCGCCGCCCGACAGGGGATAAGGGTGAAGCTTTCTTT
J gene: TRBJ1-1; clone size: .; V gene: TRBV28; D gene: .; CDR3 protein: CASSLFMEGTEAFF; CDR3 DNA: TGTGCCAGCAGTTTGTTCATGGAGGGAACTGAAGCTTTCTTT
J gene: TRBJ1-2; clone size: .; V gene: TRBV29-1; D gene: .; CDR3 protein: CSVGPADRRGYTF; CDR3 DNA: TGCAGCGTAGGACCGGCGGACAGACGAGGCTACACCTTC
J gene: TRBJ2-7; clone size: .; V gene: TRBV9; D gene: .; CDR3 protein: CASSVGTSYEQYF; CDR3 DNA: TGTGCCAGCAGCGTAGGCACTTCCTACGAGCAGTACTTC
J gene: TRBJ2-7; clone size: .; V gene: TRBV29-1; D gene: TRBD1; CDR3 protein: CSVEIRQGSYEQYF; CDR3 DNA: TGCAGCGTTGAAATCAGACAGGGGAGCTACGAGCAGTACTTC
J gene: TRBJ2-5; clone size: .; V gene: TRBV7-3; D gene: .; CDR3 protein: CASSLAGGTQETQYF; CDR3 DNA: TGTGCCAGCAGCCTTGCTGGGGGGACCCAAGAGACCCAGTACTTC
J gene: TRBJ1-1; clone size: .; V gene: TRBV5-6; D gene: .; CDR3 protein: CASSLEAGRGSFF; CDR3 DNA: TGTGCCAGCAGCTTGGAGGCAGGACGGGGGTCTTTCTTT
J gene: TRBJ1-5; clone size: .; V gene: TRBV27; D gene: .; CDR3 protein: CASSLRGNQPQHF; CDR3 DNA: TGTGCCAGCAGTTTACGGGGAAATCAGCCCCAGCATTTT
J gene: TRBJ2-1; clone size: .; V gene: TRBV27; D gene: .; CDR3 protein: CASAGGSYNEQFF; CDR3 DNA: TGTGCCAGCGCGGGCGGGTCCTACAATGAGCAGTTCTTC